This T cell receptor beta chain was captured by sequencing in a study of glioma-infiltrating T cells. This clonotype occurred many times. Amplification of TCR alpha and beta CDR3 regions from RNA used iRepertoire nested multiplex PCR. TCRdb called the multiplex PCR reads again in MiXCR, with one record for every CDR3 protein. The sample records 90,000 to 110,000 distinct CDR3 sequences, under 30% being singletons. Germline lookup yields CDR1 KGHDR and CDR2 SFDVKD. V was clipped by 5 bases and J by 4 bases; unmatched bases: 6. This CDR3 has 16 amino acids. This TCR was sampled from a human donor with low-grade glioma or glioblastoma, undergoing nonglioma brain surgery, or in good health (not recorded which). The J gene is TRBJ2-3, the V gene TRBV24-1; 12 bases fit TRBD2. The sample was glioma tissue, nonneoplastic brain tissue, or PBMCs (not recorded which). CDR3 sequence: CATSAIGLAGPDTQYF. The CDR3 region has the DNA TGTGCCACCAGTGCTATTGGACTAGCGGGACCAGATACGCAGTATTTT.